This T cell receptor (beta chain) was recorded in a study of T cell repertoires in cytomegalovirus infection (dated by TCRdb to about 2019). Broadly, across the study: The peptide stimulations were aimed at well-studied HLA-B-restricted epitopes as well as recently identified HLA-C-restricted CMV epitopes, whose presentation resists viral immunomodulation. Because public TCR beta signatures pointed to carriage of CMV infection together with the matching HLA type, the HLA type of each donor mattered for the analysis.

The label giving this sample's treatment or condition can be read as: in vitro stimulation with specific CMV peptide epitopes to enrich CMV-specific T cells. What the research found in general, with its limitations: The ex vivo response was dominated by HLA-C-restricted CMV-specific TCR beta clonotypes, and the single most frequent clonotype in two of eight donors was supplied by these HLA-C-restricted clonotypes. Carriers of CMV infection plus the relevant HLA type were discriminated by the cumulative frequency of public TCR beta family members in the study cohort and in an independent roughly 340-donor cohort.

In regard to this clonotype: Its antigen has not been determined. No quality values exist for individual bases; no much larger clone is one base distant.

The reads were generated on an Illumina HiSeq 1500. TCRdb reanalyzed the raw reads on its own, using fastp at Q25 for trimming and MiXCR for clone calling, and kept in-frame beta chains. Merged by CDR3 protein, the rows form single entries marked with the most common genes and DNA. The sample table records just under 500,000 distinct CDR3 sequences; 30% to 40% of these occur just once. Jointly, the top ten make up roughly 17% of the sample. Sequences were derived from cultured PBMCs, sampled from culture after CMV antigen stimulation. The sequence derives from a human donor in good health (CMV status not recorded). Some clones in this sample may be carry-over from other donors' samples.

The CDR3 is CASSHPYGGNEQFF. The nucleotide sequence reads as follows: TGTGCCAGCAGCCATCCCTATGGGGGGAATGAGCAGTTCTTC. The chain is encoded by TRBV5-6 joined to TRBJ2-1; TRBD2 is perhaps the D gene, given 6 matching bases. The germline V gene specifies SGHDT as CDR1 and YYEEEE as CDR2. Cut back by 4 bases and 7 bases, the V and J ends lie 15 bases apart. Counted from cysteine to phenylalanine, this CDR3 has 14 amino acids. The read is trimmed to its CDR3 DNA, 42 bases read in frame from base 1.